This T cell receptor beta chain came from a study of human T cells and chemical hapten exposure. Germline loops: CDR1 DFQATT, CDR2 SNEGSKA (reference sequence). V trimming: 3 bases; J trimming: 7 bases; junction bases outside the gene matches: 3. The CDR3 is made up of 12 amino acids. Study-wide findings and caveats: TCRs above 1 in 1000 frequency did not change with DPC sensitization.

The time point denotes: pre-sensitization, week 0. Treatment noted: therapeutic diphenylcyclopropenone sensitization with weekly scalp DPC. The library labeled individual cDNA molecules by adding unique molecular identifiers to them. A single record per CDR3 protein comes from TCRdb applying MiXCR to the RACE reads. Among 270,000 or so distinct CDR3 sequences listed, roughly 7.7% were seen once. In its sample, this clonotype was seen a few times. The antigen is unknown. The TCR sequence derives from a man aged 18 to 35 with alopecia areata. Some clones in this sample may be carry-over from other donors' samples. The source material was whole blood, sampled in connection with sensitization to the hapten diphenylcyclopropenone (DPC). The V and J genes are TRBV20-1 and TRBJ1-2; 9 bases match TRBD1. The CDR3 bases are TGCAGTGCTAGTGACAGGGGGTTTGGCTACACCTTC. It translates to CSASDRGFGYTF.